The T cell receptor beta chain described here comes from a study of blood T cell repertoires in COVID-19. Study-wide context: Spain, Italy and the United States supplied samples that represented acute and convalescent COVID-19. From T cells, B-cell-depleted T cells, or PBMCs came the material, which was cDNA or gDNA.

Original methodology: Amplified reference gene primers provided the basis for estimating nucleated cell counts. The table came from immunoSEQ multiplex PCR; TCRdb's copy has only in-frame clones and leaves some out. V, J and clone size are taken as reported in that table, and D and trimming were inferred from the DNA itself. The data contain about 300,000 clones, over 75% of them seen just once; the ten biggest clones take up approximately 7.5%. Seattle patients were enrolled during active infection and followed longitudinally. The CDR3 consists of 14 residues. V gave up 1 base and J gave up 4 bases, with 7 bases separating them. The germline gives CDR1 MNHNY, CDR2 SVGAGI (reference sequence).

The origin of this receptor is a woman aged 25-40 years with COVID-19, enrolled during active disease. The sample taken for sequencing was peripheral blood. The rearrangement uses TRBV6-6 and TRBJ1-4; D is unresolved. The DNA of the CDR3 is TGTGCCAGCAGTTACTGGGAGATTAATGAAAAACTGTTTTTT. Protein: CASSYWEINEKLFF.